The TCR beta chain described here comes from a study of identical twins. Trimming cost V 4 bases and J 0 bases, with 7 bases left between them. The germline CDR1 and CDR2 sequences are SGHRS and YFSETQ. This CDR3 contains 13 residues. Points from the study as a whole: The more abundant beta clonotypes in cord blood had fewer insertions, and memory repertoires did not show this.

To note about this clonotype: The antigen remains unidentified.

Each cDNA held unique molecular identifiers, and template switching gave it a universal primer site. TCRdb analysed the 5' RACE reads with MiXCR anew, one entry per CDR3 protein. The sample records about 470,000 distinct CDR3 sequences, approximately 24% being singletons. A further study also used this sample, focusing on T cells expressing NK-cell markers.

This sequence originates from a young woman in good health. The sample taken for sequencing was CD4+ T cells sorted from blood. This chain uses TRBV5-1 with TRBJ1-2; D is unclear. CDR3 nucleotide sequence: TGCGCCAGCAGCCCCATCGCTAACTATGGCTACACCTTC. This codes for CASSPIANYGYTF.